This record covers a single T cell receptor (beta chain). This entry comes from a study of blood T cell repertoires in COVID-19. Study details: The United States, Italy and Spain were the sources of the acute and convalescent COVID-19 samples.

Assay used: immunoSEQ multiplex PCR; TCRdb lists only in-frame clones, some missing. The sample lists about 200,000 clones; 70% to 90% were seen once. This CDR3 spans 15 amino acids. The ends were cut back, 1 base at V and 7 bases at J, with 15 bases in the middle. Germline assignment: CDR1 SGDLS and CDR2 YYNGEE. Sequenced sample: peripheral blood. This clonotype originated in a woman aged 40 to 50 with acute or convalescent COVID-19. The chain recombines TRBV9 with TRBJ1-3; perhaps TRBD1 as D (6 bases). The DNA of the CDR3 is TGTGCCAGCAGCGTAAAGGGGACACCTCCCAACACCATATATTTT. This gives the protein CASSVKGTPPNTIYF.